These 9 T cell receptor beta chains share one sample of origin, sequenced in a study of blood T cell repertoires in COVID-19. Sequencing was performed with immunoSEQ multiplex PCR; in TCRdb, only in-frame clones are kept and a portion is missing. The table shows some 250,000 clones, with roughly 86% occurring only once. Sequencing was done on a sample of peripheral blood. Every receptor here comes from a woman aged 30 to 39 who had recovered from COVID-19.

The CDR3 bases are TGTGCCAGCAGCCAAGATCGACTAGCGGGGGGGGAGACCCAGTACTTC. It translates to CASSQDRLAGGETQYF. The gene calls are TRBV3-1 (or the pseudogene TRBV3-2) and TRBJ2-5, with 14 positions matching TRBD2. The CDR3 has 16 residues. Losses at the gene ends were 0 bases for V and 5 bases for J; bases not matched to a gene: 2. Germline V gives CDR1 LGHDT, CDR2 YNNKEL (reference sequence).

This sequence joins TRBV11-3 and TRBJ1-1; 10 bases match TRBD1. With V trimmed by 5 bases and J by 5 bases, 8 bases remained unmatched. The germline V gene encodes CDR1 SGHNT and CDR2 YENEEA. The CDR3 loop spans 15 amino acids. The CDR3 region is CASSPGTGVLTEAFF. In DNA, the CDR3 is TGTGCCAGCAGCCCTGGGACAGGGGTTCTTACTGAAGCTTTCTTT.

The chain joins TRBV9 to TRBJ1-1; D gene uncertain. Trimming cost V 1 base and J 5 bases, with 9 bases left between them. The V gene's germline CDR1 is SGDLS and CDR2 YYNGEE. The CDR3 sequence is 13 residues long. The CDR3 DNA reads as TGTGCCAGCAGCGTACCAGGCGGGACTGAAGCTTTCTTT. This gives the protein CASSVPGGTEAFF.

This rearrangement joins TRBV15 to TRBJ1-4; the D is unclear. In germline, CDR1 is LNHNV, CDR2 YYDKDF (reference sequence). This CDR3 region has 14 residues. Trimming left V 0 bases short and J 12 bases short, with 14 bases between. CDR3 protein: CATSRDKVGSQLFF. CDR3 nucleotides: TGTGCCACCAGCAGAGATAAGGTGGGGAGCCAACTGTTTTTT.

V and J are TRBV18 and TRBJ1-1; possibly TRBD1 for D (6 bases). The germline V and J ends were trimmed by 0 bases and 4 bases, with 12 bases remaining between them. The CDR3 length is 15 residues. Germline V gives CDR1 KGHSH, CDR2 LQKENI. CDR3 sequence: CASSPPNLRGTEAFF. CDR3 nucleotide sequence: TGTGCCAGCTCACCACCGAACCTCAGGGGCACTGAAGCTTTCTTT.

This chain joins TRBV6-6 and TRBJ2-7; 8 nucleotides align to TRBD1. The junction had 5 bases not matched to a gene; V was cut back by 1 base and J by 6 bases. This CDR3 has 14 amino acids. CDR1 and CDR2 from the germline V gene are MNHNY and SVGAGI (reference sequence). CDR3 residues: CASSYLDRETEQYF. In nucleotides, the CDR3 is TGTGCCAGCAGTTACTTGGACAGGGAGACCGAGCAGTACTTC.

The chain employs TRBV4-3 and TRBJ1-2; 7 bases are shared with TRBD1. The CDR3 is 15 residues long. The junction had 8 bases not matched to a gene; V was cut back by 3 bases and J by 4 bases. Germline CDR1 and CDR2: LGHNA and YSLEER. This CDR3 reads CASSQPGTELYGYTF. The CDR3 nucleotides read TGCGCCAGCAGCCAGCCCGGGACAGAACTCTATGGCTACACCTTC.

J is TRBJ2-1 and V is TRBV19, with 8 positions matching TRBD2. Trimming removed 0 bases from V and 6 bases from J; junction bases left unmatched: 4. The germline CDR1 and CDR2 sequences are LNHDA and SQIVND (reference sequence). CDR3 length equals 15 residues. CDR3: CASSIERGVLNEQFF. The CDR3 DNA follows: TGTGCCAGTAGTATAGAGCGGGGGGTTCTCAATGAGCAGTTCTTC.

This clone was picked up one time. The chain has TRBV2 and TRBJ2-5; D gene unclear. The CDR3 is 10 amino acids. Between the trimmed V and J ends, which lost 5 bases and 4 bases, there was a span of 2 bases. The germline gives CDR1 SNHLY, CDR2 FYNNEI. CDR3 sequence reads: CASSRETQYF. In nucleotides, the CDR3 is TGTGCCAGCAGTCGAGAGACCCAGTACTTC. The full variable domain, rest sourced from reference TRBV2 and TRBJ2-5, is EPEVTQTPSHQVTQMGQEVILRCVPISNHLYFYWYRQILGQKVEFLVSFYNNEISEKSEIFDDQFSVERPDGSNFTLKIRSTKLEDSAMYFCASSRETQYFGPGTRLLVL.